This is a list of T cell receptor beta chains from one sample in a study of OX40 agonist ivuxolimab in advanced cancers. Measured with immunoSEQ multiplex PCR; TCRdb has only the in-frame clones, and not every one. This sample has 70,000 or so clones; about nine tenths occur once, and the top ten carry approximately 0.58%. The sample was CD4+ or CD8+ T cells sorted from blood, taken in a trial of the OX40 agonist ivuxolimab. Receptor source: an adult with an advanced solid tumor such as melanoma, head and neck, liver or kidney cancer. CDR3s include the opening cysteine and the closing phenylalanine or tryptophan. D genes are given only for firm matches. Not all rows give a size; the values are once, few, many and, for expanded clones, a class.

d_gene: -
abundance: -
v_gene: TRBV5-1
j_gene: TRBJ2-1
CDR3nt: TGCGCCAGCAGCCTAGGACTTGCCTACGAGCAGTTCTTC
CDR3aa: CASSLGLAYEQFF

d_gene: -
abundance: -
v_gene: TRBV27
j_gene: TRBJ1-5
CDR3nt: TGTGCCAGCAGTTGGGACGGACGAGGGGCCCAGCATTTT
CDR3aa: CASSWDGRGAQHF

d_gene: TRBD2
abundance: -
v_gene: TRBV20-1
j_gene: TRBJ2-5
CDR3nt: TGCGGAACTAGCGTCGGGACCCAGTACTTC
CDR3aa: CGTSVGTQYF

d_gene: -
abundance: -
v_gene: TRBV7-2
j_gene: TRBJ1-1
CDR3nt: TGTGCCAGCAGCACTAGGGTGGGGAGCACTGAAGCTTTCTTT
CDR3aa: CASSTRVGSTEAFF

d_gene: -
abundance: -
v_gene: TRBV19
j_gene: TRBJ2-3
CDR3nt: TGTGCCAGTAGTATACCAGGAACAGATACGCAGTATTTT
CDR3aa: CASSIPGTDTQYF

d_gene: -
abundance: once
v_gene: TRBV7-9
j_gene: TRBJ2-1
CDR3nt: TGTGCCAGCAGCTTAACGGGGGAGCCTAACAATGAGCAGTTCTTC
CDR3aa: CASSLTGEPNNEQFF

d_gene: TRBD1
abundance: -
v_gene: TRBV5-1
j_gene: TRBJ1-2
CDR3nt: TGCGCCAGCAGCTTGGGAGAGACAGGGGACTATGGCTACACCTTC
CDR3aa: CASSLGETGDYGYTF

d_gene: TRBD1
abundance: once
v_gene: TRBV5-1
j_gene: TRBJ2-3
CDR3nt: TGCGCCAGCAGCGTGACAGGGGGCCATGGAGATACGCAGTATTTT
CDR3aa: CASSVTGGHGDTQYF

d_gene: -
abundance: once
v_gene: TRBV28
j_gene: TRBJ1-6
CDR3nt: TGTGCCAGCAGTTTATTAGACGAGTCCTATAATTCACCCCTCCACTTT
CDR3aa: CASSLLDESYNSPLHF

d_gene: -
abundance: -
v_gene: TRBV7-2
j_gene: TRBJ1-4
CDR3nt: TGTGCCAGCAGCTTAGCAGGATACGAAAATGAAAAACTGTTTTTT
CDR3aa: CASSLAGYENEKLFF

d_gene: -
abundance: -
v_gene: TRBV29-1
j_gene: TRBJ1-1
CDR3nt: TGCAGCGGCAGCTGGCACACTGAAGCTTTCTTT
CDR3aa: CSGSWHTEAFF

d_gene: -
abundance: -
v_gene: TRBV9
j_gene: TRBJ2-1
CDR3nt: TGTGCCAGCAGCAGAACAGGGACCTCCTACAATGAGCAGTTCTTC
CDR3aa: CASSRTGTSYNEQFF

d_gene: -
abundance: -
v_gene: TRBV18
j_gene: TRBJ1-3
CDR3nt: TGTGCCAGCTCAGAACAAAAAGGGGTCTTGGGAAACACCATATATTTT
CDR3aa: CASSEQKGVLGNTIYF

d_gene: TRBD2
abundance: -
v_gene: TRBV4-2
j_gene: TRBJ2-7
CDR3nt: TGTGCCAGCAGCCAAGATCTTGGGACTAGCGGGTACGAGCAGTACTTC
CDR3aa: CASSQDLGTSGYEQYF